Sequencing of this T cell receptor (beta chain) was carried out in a study of graft-versus-host responses after intestinal transplantation. Clones were sequenced by immunoSEQ multiplex PCR, and TCRdb holds only the in-frame ones, with some missing. Of 20,000 to 25,000 clones in the sample, roughly 86% were seen once. Study-wide results and caveats: Detection of GvH clones occurred in recipient marrow, and some had their first appearance in ileum or blood.

Notes on this clone: Its antigen is as yet unknown.

The receptor was isolated from a human donor who was the organ donor for an intestinal transplant. Sequenced material: unstimulated CD8+ T cells sorted from spleen or lymph node cells, taken before transplant.

In DNA, the CDR3 is TGTGCCAGTAGCCTGGGACAGGGGCGGTCTGAAGCTTTCTTT. It specifies CASSLGQGRSEAFF. V gene TRBV19 combines with J gene TRBJ1-1; 10 bases are shared with TRBD1. CDR1 and CDR2 from the germline V gene are LNHDA and SQIVND (reference sequence). This CDR3 has 14 residues. Losses at the gene ends were 6 bases for V and 6 bases for J; bases not matched to a gene: 7. Based on the CDR3 plus reference TRBV19 and TRBJ1-1, the full variable domain is DGGITQSPKYLFRKEGQNVTLSCEQNLNHDAMYWYRQDPGQGLRLIYYSQIVNDFQKGDIAEGYSVSREKKESFPLTVTSAQKNPTAFYLCASSLGQGRSEAFFGQGTRLTVV.